One sample yielded the 15 T cell receptor beta chains listed below, sequenced in a study of cytomegalovirus exposure and HLA in healthy donors. The PCR employed 60 Vbeta primers together with 13 Jbeta primers. Measured with immunoSEQ multiplex PCR; TCRdb has only the in-frame clones, and not every one. Of 150,000 to 180,000 clones listed, around 80% are singletons. Input material: PBMCs. The receptors were gathered from a man between 18 and 35 years old in good health and CMV-seronegative.

The chain has TRBV28 and TRBJ2-1, with 12 bases identical to TRBD2. Germline V gene data show CDR1 as MDHEN and CDR2 as SYDVKM. Trimming took 5 bases from V and 8 from J; bases not matched to a gene: 10. The CDR3 extends over 16 amino acids. CDR3 nucleotide sequence: TGTGCCAGCAGTCTCCTAGCGGGAGGGCCTGGGGATGAGCAGTTCTTC. Its translation: CASSLLAGGPGDEQFF.

The gene calls are TRBV21-1 and TRBJ1-2. TRBV21-1 is noted as a pseudogene. This CDR3 has 15 amino acids. Here the CDR3 DNA reads TGTGCCAGCAGTCTGGAGAGGGTATCAGTCTATGGCTACACCTTC. Residues: CASSLERVSVYGYTF.

The gene calls are TRBV2 and TRBJ2-1, with TRBD2 matching over 10 bases. The ends lost 3 bases at V and 3 bases at J; junction bases unmatched: 5. Germline V lookup: CDR1 SNHLY, CDR2 FYNNEI. This CDR3 comprises 16 residues. CDR3 DNA: TGTGCCAGCAGTGACCAACTAGCGGGACTCTACAATGAGCAGTTCTTC. It codes for CASSDQLAGLYNEQFF.

This clone occurred a few times. The chain carries TRBV27 and TRBJ2-1, with D perhaps matching TRBD2 (6 bases). CDR3 length equals 13 residues. Trimming took off 0 bases at V and 7 bases at J, with 7 bases between the two ends. Germline CDR1 and CDR2: MNHEY and SMNVEV (reference sequence). The CDR3 protein is CASSLSLANEQFF. CDR3 nucleotides: TGTGCCAGCAGTTTATCCCTAGCGAATGAGCAGTTCTTC.

Turning to this clone: At one end, the junction sequence differs from germline, possibly due to a read error. The J gene is TRBJ1-2, the V gene TRBV7-9, with D tentatively TRBD1 (5 bases). Germline CDR1 is SEHNR and CDR2 is FQNEAQ (reference sequence). This CDR3 spans 15 amino acids. The CDR3 region is CSSSLLSAGGYGYTF. Here the CDR3 DNA reads TGTTCCAGCAGCTTATTGAGTGCGGGGGGCTATGGCTACACCTTC.

This chain joins TRBV2 and TRBJ2-5, with 7 bases lining up with TRBD1. CDR3 length: 14 residues. The germline V gene encodes CDR1 SNHLY and CDR2 FYNNEI. Losses at the gene ends were 11 bases for V and 1 base for J; bases not matched to a gene: 10. CDR3 region: CASNQGQLQETQYF. The CDR3 bases are TGTGCCTCCAACCAGGGACAGCTCCAAGAGACCCAGTACTTC.

The rearrangement uses TRBV5-6 and TRBJ2-3; 8 bases map to TRBD2. Germline CDR1 reads SGHDT; CDR2 reads YYEEEE. With V trimmed by 3 bases and J by 3 bases, 3 bases remained unmatched. The CDR3 is 14 residues long. The CDR3 spells CASSSASGTDTQYF. The CDR3 bases are TGTGCCAGCAGCTCGGCTAGCGGGACAGATACGCAGTATTTT.

The chain is built from TRBV21-1 and TRBJ2-1; the table names TRBD2, a call not compared with the DNA. TRBV21-1 is reported as a pseudogene. CDR3 length: 15 residues. The CDR3 loop is CASSKAAVNYNEQFF. The CDR3, as DNA: TGTGCCAGCAGCAAAGCGGCGGTGAACTACAATGAGCAGTTCTTC.

The genes are TRBV10-3 and TRBJ1-5; D gene uncertain. This CDR3 spans 14 amino acids. With 3 bases removed from V and 1 base from J, the gap between germline ends came to 7 bases. Looked up from germline, CDR1 is ENHRY and CDR2 is SYGVKD. The CDR3 reads CAISDRESNQPQHF. The CDR3 DNA follows: TGTGCCATCAGTGACCGGGAGAGCAATCAGCCCCAGCATTTT.

This chain connects TRBV7-9 to TRBJ2-3; 7 bases are a match to TRBD2. The CDR3 totals 13 residues. The J segment lost 8 bases and the V segment lost 7 bases, leaving 9 bases of the junction unmatched. Germline lookup yields CDR1 SEHNR and CDR2 FQNEAQ (reference sequence). CDR3 nucleotide sequence: TGTGCCAGCACCAATCGGGAGGAAGGTACGCAGTATTTT. Amino acids: CASTNREEGTQYF.

The gene calls are TRBV6-1 and TRBJ1-6; TRBD1 matches 8 bases. V lost 6 bases to trimming and J lost 7 bases; unmatched junction nucleotides: 8. In germline, CDR1 is MNHNS, CDR2 SASEGT. The CDR3 runs to 15 residues. CDR3 residues: CASSPTGADNSPLHF. The CDR3 nucleotides read TGTGCCAGCAGCCCGACAGGGGCGGACAATTCACCCCTCCACTTT.

The rearrangement links TRBV5-1 to TRBJ2-3; 7 nucleotides line up with TRBD1. The CDR3 covers 17 residues. With V trimmed by 4 bases and J by 0 bases, 11 bases remained unmatched. CDR1 and CDR2 from the germline V gene are SGHRS and YFSETQ. The CDR3 DNA follows: TGCGCCAGCAGCCGCGGAACAGGGGCAGTCAGCACAGATACGCAGTATTTT. It translates to CASSRGTGAVSTDTQYF.

Remarks on this clone: At one of its ends the junction is not consistent with the germline gene, which may arise from a read error. The rearrangement links TRBV7-9 to TRBJ1-5; D is undetermined. Germline loops: CDR1 SEHNR, CDR2 FQNEAQ (reference sequence). This CDR3 has 13 residues. This CDR3 is CSSSSEANQPQHF. DNA of the CDR3: TGTTCCAGCAGTTCCGAGGCCAATCAGCCCCAGCATTTT.

The V gene is TRBV7-9, the J gene TRBJ1-1; D gene ambiguous. The CDR3 runs 13 residues. With 1 base removed from V and 1 base from J, the gap between germline ends came to 4 bases. Per germline, CDR1 SEHNR and CDR2 FQNEAQ (reference sequence). The CDR3 sequence: CASSLGANTEAFF. The CDR3 nucleotides read TGTGCCAGCAGCTTAGGAGCGAACACTGAAGCTTTCTTT.

This clone was found a few times. The rearrangement joins TRBV27 to TRBJ2-1; no clear D. This CDR3 is 13 amino acids long. Germline CDR1 and CDR2: MNHEY and SMNVEV (reference sequence). Deletions cut 3 bases from V and 4 bases from J, with 7 bases between. In nucleotides, the CDR3 is TGTGCCAGCAGTTTTATGGCTTACAATGAGCAGTTCTTC. Encoded protein: CASSFMAYNEQFF.